These 8 T cell receptor beta chains share one sample of origin, sequenced in a study of high-grade serous ovarian cancer treatment subgroups. The repertoire was sequenced with immunoSEQ multiplex PCR; TCRdb's copy has only in-frame clones and lacks some. Of approximately 36,000 clones listed, about four fifths are singletons. Tumor samples were obtained before definitive surgery or chemotherapy. The sample taken for sequencing was tumor tissue. These receptors were collected from a human donor with high-grade serous ovarian cancer.

The gene calls are TRBV7-9 and TRBJ2-5; D not certain. Germline V gives CDR1 SEHNR, CDR2 FQNEAQ (reference sequence). The V gene lost 6 bases and the J gene lost 2 bases, with 13 bases spanning the gap. The CDR3 is 14 residues long. CDR3 coding DNA: TGTGCCAGCAGTTCTGACCCCGAACAAGAGACCCAGTACTTC. It specifies CASSSDPEQETQYF.

V is TRBV5-4 and J is TRBJ2-1, with D tentatively TRBD1 or TRBD2 (5 bases each). Trimming took off 3 bases at V and 5 bases at J, with 12 bases between the two ends. The CDR3 covers 14 residues. From germline, CDR1 is SGHNT and CDR2 YYREEE (reference sequence). CDR3 sequence: CASSWGFLNNEQFF. The CDR3 nucleotides read TGTGCCAGCAGCTGGGGGTTCCTGAACAATGAGCAGTTCTTC.

The chain recombines TRBV27 with TRBJ2-1; no clear D gene. The CDR3 spans 13 residues. Trimming removed 4 bases at V and 12 bases at J, with 16 bases between. The V gene's germline CDR1 is MNHEY and CDR2 SMNVEV (reference sequence). The DNA of the CDR3 is TGTGCCAGCAGTTCGGGTCCCAAATATGGGCAGTTCTTC. Amino acid sequence: CASSSGPKYGQFF.

The V call is TRBV11-2, the J call TRBJ2-7; 8 bases match TRBD1. CDR1 is SGHAT and CDR2 is FQNNGV in the germline V gene. V dropped 2 bases and J dropped 6; count of bases not matched to a gene: 0. The CDR3 extends over 12 amino acids. Here the CDR3 DNA reads TGTGCCAGCAGCTTAACAGGGGGCGAGCAGTACTTC. Translation gives CASSLTGGEQYF.

The J gene is TRBJ2-3, the V gene TRBV7-2; D possibly corresponds to TRBD1 (6 bases). The CDR3 covers 14 residues. Between the trimmed V and J ends, which lost 5 bases and 6 bases, there was a span of 15 bases. In germline, CDR1 is SGHTA, CDR2 FQGNSA. The CDR3 spells CASSIPGHRDTQYF. CDR3 in DNA: TGTGCCAGCAGCATACCGGGACATAGGGATACGCAGTATTTT.

This rearrangement joins TRBV19 to TRBJ2-7; tentatively, D is TRBD1 or TRBD2 (5 bases each). The CDR3 covers 13 residues. Trimming stripped 1 base from V and 2 bases from J, with 6 bases between. Germline-derived CDR1 and CDR2 are LNHDA and SQIVND (reference sequence). The CDR3 protein is CASSIAGPYEQYF. The CDR3 coding sequence is TGTGCCAGTAGTATAGCGGGGCCCTACGAGCAGTACTTC.

The V call is TRBV5-6, the J call TRBJ1-2; D uncertain. Germline V gene lookup returns CDR1 SGHDT and CDR2 YYEEEE. The CDR3 runs 15 residues. Trimming removed 0 bases from V and 8 bases from J, with 17 bases in between. CDR3 protein: CASSLVGRDYEGYTF. CDR3 DNA sequence: TGTGCCAGCAGCTTGGTGGGAAGAGACTATGAGGGCTACACCTTC.

V usage is TRBV7-3 and J usage is TRBJ2-6; D unresolved. Germline values: CDR1 SGHTA, CDR2 FQGTGA. CDR3 length: 14 residues. Trimming left V 0 bases short and J 2 bases short, with 2 bases between. The CDR3 DNA sequence: TGTGCCAGCAGCTTAACCCCTGGGGCCAACGTCCTGACTTTC. Translation gives CASSLTPGANVLTF.